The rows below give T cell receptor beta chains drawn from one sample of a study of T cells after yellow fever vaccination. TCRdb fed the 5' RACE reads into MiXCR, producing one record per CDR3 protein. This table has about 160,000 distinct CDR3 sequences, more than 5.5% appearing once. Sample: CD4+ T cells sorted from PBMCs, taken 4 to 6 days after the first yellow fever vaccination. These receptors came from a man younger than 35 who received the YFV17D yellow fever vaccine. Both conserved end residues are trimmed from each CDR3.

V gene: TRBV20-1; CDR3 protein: SGVWGAPNTEAF
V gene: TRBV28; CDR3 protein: ASSFPQTDYYEQY
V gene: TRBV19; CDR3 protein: ASRDNRLNQPQH
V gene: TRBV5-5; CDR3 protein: ASSLLAGNGYGYT
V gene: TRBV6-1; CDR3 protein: ASRSGGAGVDTQY
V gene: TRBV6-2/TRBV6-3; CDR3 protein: ASSYGRSTEAF
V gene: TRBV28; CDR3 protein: ASSLGLATGETQY
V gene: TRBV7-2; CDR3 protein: ASSPRPTSGGAMNTGELF
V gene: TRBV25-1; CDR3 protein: ASSVRGEPYNEQF
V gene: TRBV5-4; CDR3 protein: ASSLATGGYEQF
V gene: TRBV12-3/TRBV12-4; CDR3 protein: ASSPGTVADTQY
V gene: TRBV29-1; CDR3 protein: SVGQGGNIQY
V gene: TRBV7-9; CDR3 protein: ASSRPRTGDTQY
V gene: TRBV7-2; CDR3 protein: ASSYRSSGANVLT
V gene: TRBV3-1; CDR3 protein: ASSQLAGQSSNEQF
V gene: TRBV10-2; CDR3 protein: ASSGGQTQY
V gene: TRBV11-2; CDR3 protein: ASSIGQGTAASPLH
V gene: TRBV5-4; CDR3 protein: ASSPGGSGTDTQY
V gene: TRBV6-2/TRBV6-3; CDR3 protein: ASSHRDFTEAF
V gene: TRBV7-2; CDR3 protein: ASSLGHEQF
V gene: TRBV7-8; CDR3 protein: AISPRVNYEQY
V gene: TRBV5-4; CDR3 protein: ASSLDRASNSPLH
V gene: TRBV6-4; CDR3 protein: ASRPRLGLAGGSGANVLT
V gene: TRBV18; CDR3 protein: ASSRDRQNTGELF
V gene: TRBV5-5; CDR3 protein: ASSADTLNQPQH
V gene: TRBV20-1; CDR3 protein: SAGQGNQPQH
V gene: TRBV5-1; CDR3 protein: ASSTTLGLTDTQY
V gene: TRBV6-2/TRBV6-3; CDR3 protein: ASTPNTQGYTEAF
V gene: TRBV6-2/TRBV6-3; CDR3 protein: ASSISWGIVETQY
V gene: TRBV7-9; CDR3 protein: ASSLVDGYT
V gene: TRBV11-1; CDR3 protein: ASSPGTSGGIQETQY
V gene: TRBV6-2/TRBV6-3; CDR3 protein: ASSTPRGGRETQY
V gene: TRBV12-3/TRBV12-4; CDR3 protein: ASSLLAGDTQY
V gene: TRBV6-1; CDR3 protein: ASSEEGASGYT
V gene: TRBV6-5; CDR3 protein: ASRPAVWGGGVNTQY
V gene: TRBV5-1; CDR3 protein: ASSSSPSDTEAF
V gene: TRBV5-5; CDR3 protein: ASSLRQAHRDNEQF
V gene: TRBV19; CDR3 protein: ASRRTGGDTGELF
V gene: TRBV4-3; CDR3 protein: ASSQVYSQDHQAF
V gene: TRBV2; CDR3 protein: ASSYTGDDTEAF